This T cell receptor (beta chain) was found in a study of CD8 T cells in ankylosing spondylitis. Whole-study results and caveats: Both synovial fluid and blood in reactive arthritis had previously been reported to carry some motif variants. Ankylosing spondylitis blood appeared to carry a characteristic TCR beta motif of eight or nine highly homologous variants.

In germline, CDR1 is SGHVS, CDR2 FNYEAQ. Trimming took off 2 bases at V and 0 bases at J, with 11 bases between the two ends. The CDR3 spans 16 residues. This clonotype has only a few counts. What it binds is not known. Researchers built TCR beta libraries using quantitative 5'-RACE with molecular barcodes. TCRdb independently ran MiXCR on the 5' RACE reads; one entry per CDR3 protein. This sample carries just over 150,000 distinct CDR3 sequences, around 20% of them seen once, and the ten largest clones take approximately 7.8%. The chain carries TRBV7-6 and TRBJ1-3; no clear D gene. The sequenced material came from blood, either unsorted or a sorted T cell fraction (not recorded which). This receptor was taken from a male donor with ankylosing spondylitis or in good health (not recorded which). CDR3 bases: TGTGCCAGCAGCTTAATGTCGGGGAGCTCTGGAAACACCATATATTTT. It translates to CASSLMSGSSGNTIYF.